This T cell receptor beta chain emerged from a study of T cell responses to AZD1222 COVID-19 vaccine. As to this clone: Its antigen is not known.

The study's findings and limits: Recipients of two AZD1222 doses showed rising Spike-specific TCR breadth and depth. At baseline, seropositivity was found in only 6 or 7 AZD1222 recipients. The span of vaccine-associated CD4 TCRs extended across spike, with dominance at 160-218 and 743-854.

Some clones are missing from TCRdb's copy, which holds only in-frame ones; the method was immunoSEQ multiplex PCR. The repertoire holds some 130,000 clones, with roughly 89% as singletons. The clonotype comes from an adult in good health. Specimen: peripheral blood, collected on day 0 of AZD1222 vaccination.

The CDR3 spells CASSGPQGYTF. The CDR3 DNA sequence: TGTGCCAGCAGCGGGCCACAGGGCTACACCTTC. The V gene is TRBV6-5, the J gene TRBJ1-2; D is ambiguous. V dropped 6 bases and J dropped 8 bases, with 10 bases sitting between them. The CDR3 consists of 11 residues. CDR1 MNHEY and CDR2 SVGAGI come from the germline V gene.